This TCR beta chain was recovered during a study of T cell responses to AZD1222 COVID-19 vaccine. This clone was picked up one time. TCRdb's table, derived via immunoSEQ multiplex PCR, lists solely in-frame clones and lacks some. The table includes roughly 100,000 clones, over 70% detected once. The sequencing used peripheral blood, collected on day 0 of AZD1222 vaccination. This receptor was identified in an adult in good health.

The CDR3 bases are TGTGCCAGCAGTTACGACGGGGGGGCAATCGAGCAGTACTTC. This codes for CASSYDGGAIEQYF. The chain employs TRBV6-5 and TRBJ2-7; 8 bases are shared with TRBD2. The CDR3 consists of 14 residues. The junction had 6 bases not matched to a gene; V was cut back by 2 bases and J by 6 bases. Germline V gene lookup returns CDR1 MNHEY and CDR2 SVGAGI.